One sample yielded the 32 T cell receptor beta chains listed below, sequenced in a study of shared clonotypes between healthy human individuals. Profiled with immunoSEQ multiplex PCR; TCRdb holds only in-frame clones, not every one. Among some 2,000,000 clones, approximately 96% were seen once, and the ten largest hold approximately 0.13%. Sequencing was performed on naive CD4+ T cells sorted from blood. Subset denoted: CD45RA+ positively selected. These receptors all stem from a man aged 18-30 years in good health.

This chain connects TRBV5-4 to TRBJ1-1, with D unresolved. Germline assignment: CDR1 SGHNT and CDR2 YYREEE (reference sequence). Trimming stripped 0 bases from V and 0 bases from J, with 12 bases between. This CDR3 is built from 16 residues. CDR3 sequence (DNA): TGTGCCAGCAGCTTGGATCCCGCCGCACTGAACACTGAAGCTTTCTTT. As protein: CASSLDPAALNTEAFF.

The genes are TRBV5-1 and TRBJ2-7, with D possibly matching TRBD1 (5 bases). The length of the CDR3 is 14 residues. Germline CDR1 is SGHRS and CDR2 is YFSETQ. V shed 4 bases and J shed 6 bases, with 17 bases lying between them. Here the CDR3 reads CASSAEGARGEQYF. The CDR3 DNA follows: TGCGCCAGCAGCGCCGAAGGGGCACGAGGCGAGCAGTACTTC.

The chain employs TRBV30 and TRBJ1-1; possibly TRBD1 for D (5 bases). Trimming removed 0 bases at V and 4 bases at J, with 12 bases between. The CDR3 sequence is 14 residues long. Per germline, CDR1 GTSNPN and CDR2 SVGIG (reference sequence). The CDR3 is CAWSVAWGGTEAFF. The CDR3 nucleotides are TGTGCCTGGAGTGTAGCTTGGGGGGGCACTGAAGCTTTCTTT.

Note on this clone: Distinct nucleotide sequences in the sample also encode this CDR3. The rearrangement joins TRBV10-3 to TRBJ2-3, with no clear D. The CDR3 has 13 amino acids. Germline V gene data show CDR1 as ENHRY and CDR2 as SYGVKD. The V and J ends lost 4 bases and 1 base respectively, with 6 bases between them. The CDR3 reads CAISARGTDTQYF. The CDR3 bases are TGTGCCATCAGTGCACGGGGCACAGATACGCAGTATTTT.

V gene TRBV2 combines with J gene TRBJ2-2; D not certain. Germline CDR1 SNHLY, CDR2 FYNNEI. V lost 3 bases and J lost 4, with 12 bases in between. The CDR3 runs 15 residues. The chain's CDR3 is CASSEASPVTGELFF. CDR3 DNA sequence: TGTGCCAGCAGTGAGGCTAGTCCGGTCACCGGGGAGCTGTTTTTT.

The chain couples TRBV14 to TRBJ1-1; no clear D gene. Germline CDR1 SGHDN, CDR2 FVKESK. This CDR3 region has 11 residues. The V end lost 1 base, the J end lost 7 bases, and 4 bases lay between the germline ends. CDR3 loop: CASSQVGEAFF. The CDR3 DNA reads TGTGCCAGCAGCCAAGTGGGTGAAGCTTTCTTT.

The chain carries TRBV18 and TRBJ2-7; 10 bases are a match to TRBD2. Germline V gene lookup returns CDR1 KGHSH and CDR2 LQKENI. The CDR3 has 14 amino acids. The V and J ends lost 6 bases and 5 bases, in that order; junction bases with no gene match: 7. DNA for the CDR3: TGTGCCAGCTCCCCGGCTAGCGGGAGCCACGAGCAGTACTTC. It is translated as CASSPASGSHEQYF. Supplemented by reference TRBV18 and TRBJ2-7, the full variable domain reads NAGVMQNPRHLVRRRGQEARLRCSPMKGHSHVYWYRQLPEEGLKFMVYLQKENIIDESGMPKERFSAEFPKEGPSILRIQQVVRGDSAAYFCASSPASGSHEQYFGPGTRLTVT.

V usage is TRBV7-8 and J usage is TRBJ1-1; 7 bases agree with TRBD1. V was pared by 5 bases and J by 10 bases, with 16 bases of the junction left unmatched. CDR3 length: 15 residues. Germline V gene data show CDR1 as SGHVS and CDR2 as FQNEAQ. The CDR3 coding sequence is TGTGCCAGCAGCGCCGGACAGGTCCGAGTAGGTCGAGCTTTCTTT. It encodes CASSAGQVRVGRAFF.

The chain carries TRBV13 and TRBJ2-5, with 12 bases matching TRBD1. Germline V gene sequence: CDR1 PRHDT, CDR2 FYEKMQ (reference sequence). This CDR3 is 18 amino acids long. V shed 4 bases, J shed 4 bases, and the junction held 13 bases outside the gene matches. CDR3 residues: CASSSRDRGLVRGETQYF. In DNA form, the CDR3 reads TGTGCCAGCAGCTCCCGGGACAGGGGGCTTGTACGGGGAGAGACCCAGTACTTC.

The genes are TRBV25-1 and TRBJ2-6; maybe TRBD1 (6 bases). Trimming left V 3 bases short and J 2 bases short, with 11 bases between. This CDR3 contains 16 residues. CDR1 and CDR2 from the germline V gene are MGHDK and SYGVNS. The CDR3: CASSDFGGAGANVLTF. CDR3 nucleotide sequence: TGTGCCAGCAGTGATTTTGGGGGCGCTGGGGCCAACGTCCTGACTTTC.

The CDR3 DNA sequence: TGCGCCAGCAGCCCTTTGAGCGGGAACCAAGAGACCCAGTACTTC. Its protein is CASSPLSGNQETQYF. The chain is built from TRBV5-1 and TRBJ2-5; 7 bases align to TRBD2. Germline lookup yields CDR1 SGHRS and CDR2 YFSETQ. The CDR3 contains 15 residues. Trimming at V came to 4 bases and at J to 0 bases, leaving 6 bases not matched to a gene.

The rearrangement links TRBV7-2 to TRBJ2-1, with 8 nucleotides matching TRBD2. Looked up from germline, CDR1 is SGHTA and CDR2 is FQGNSA. The trim removed 5 bases at V and 4 bases at J, leaving 7 bases unmatched. The CDR3 spans 15 residues. The CDR3 region is CASSPGTSLYNEQFF. The CDR3 DNA sequence: TGTGCCAGCAGCCCGGGGACTAGTCTTTACAATGAGCAGTTCTTC. The full variable domain, completed using reference TRBV7-2 and TRBJ2-1, is GAGVSQSPSNKVTEKGKDVELRCDPISGHTALYWYRQSLGQGLEFLIYFQGNSAPDKSGLPSDRFSAERTGGSVSTLTIQRTQQEDSAVYLCASSPGTSLYNEQFFGPGTRLTVL.

This chain connects TRBV6-5 to TRBJ2-5; D uncertain. The CDR3 contains 14 residues. V lost 2 bases, J lost 0 bases, and 7 bases lay in between. CDR1 is MNHEY and CDR2 is SVGAGI in the germline V gene. The CDR3 DNA sequence: TGTGCCAGCAGTTACGACATGTACCAAGAGACCCAGTACTTC. Protein: CASSYDMYQETQYF.

Many counts were recorded for this clone. The sample holds other DNA sequences that translate to the same CDR3. This chain joins TRBV5-1 and TRBJ1-5; D not certain. The CDR3 length is 13 residues. The V end was cut by 0 bases, the J end by 0 bases, with 1 base between. Germline assignment: CDR1 SGHRS and CDR2 YFSETQ. The CDR3 DNA follows: TGCGCCAGCAGCTTGGATAGCAATCAGCCCCAGCATTTT. Amino acids: CASSLDSNQPQHF.

This clone came up once. V usage is TRBV2 and J usage is TRBJ1-3; D remains ambiguous. The CDR3 runs 12 residues. Trimming removed 6 bases at V and 7 bases at J, with 10 bases between. Germline V gene data show CDR1 as SNHLY and CDR2 as FYNNEI. The CDR3 sequence: CASRKVENTIYF. As DNA, the CDR3 is TGTGCCAGCAGGAAGGTGGAGAACACCATATATTTT.

This sequence joins TRBV5-1 and TRBJ1-5; 8 bases map to TRBD1. CDR3 length: 15 amino acids. Trimming took 0 bases from V and 6 from J; bases not matched to a gene: 5. The germline gives CDR1 SGHRS, CDR2 YFSETQ. This CDR3 is CASSLETGVGQPQHF. The CDR3 DNA sequence: TGCGCCAGCAGCTTGGAGACAGGGGTCGGTCAGCCCCAGCATTTT.

J is TRBJ2-3 and V is TRBV25-1, with TRBD2 identical over 10 bases. In germline, CDR1 is MGHDK, CDR2 SYGVNS. Trimming removed 1 base from V and 5 bases from J; junction bases left unmatched: 9. CDR3 length: 17 residues. CDR3 loop: CASSEWGSGGRRDTQYF. CDR3 nucleotide sequence: TGTGCCAGCAGTGAATGGGGTAGCGGGGGGCGGAGAGATACGCAGTATTTT.

The V and J genes are TRBV28 and TRBJ2-7; D is ambiguous. The length of the CDR3 is 11 residues. Trimming stripped 7 bases from V and 3 bases from J, with 7 bases between. Per germline, CDR1 MDHEN and CDR2 SYDVKM. The CDR3 region has the DNA TGTGCCAGCACCTCTGACTACGAGCAGTACTTC. Translated: CASTSDYEQYF.

This chain joins TRBV6-6 and TRBJ1-5; D gene unclear. The germline V and J ends were trimmed by 5 bases and 3 bases, with 2 bases remaining between them. This CDR3 spans 11 amino acids. CDR1 is MNHNY, CDR2 SVGAGI, per germline (reference sequence). Here the CDR3 reads CASSPNQPQHF. CDR3 coding DNA: TGTGCCAGCAGTCCCAATCAGCCCCAGCATTTT.

The V gene is TRBV2, the J gene TRBJ1-3, with D perhaps matching TRBD1 (6 bases). The CDR3 is 14 residues long. Trimming removed 10 bases from V and 1 base from J, with 14 bases in between. Looked up from germline, CDR1 is SNHLY and CDR2 is FYNNEI. CDR3 sequence reads: CATIQGTSGNTIYF. The CDR3, as DNA: TGTGCCACCATACAGGGTACTTCTGGAAACACCATATATTTT.

V is TRBV9 and J is TRBJ2-7, with 8 bases aligning to TRBD2. V lost 7 bases, J lost 1 base, and 22 bases stayed unmatched. The CDR3 length is 19 residues. Germline CDR1 SGDLS, CDR2 YYNGEE. The CDR3 spells CASGVGAPAGVPPSYEQYF. CDR3 sequence (DNA): TGTGCCAGCGGAGTGGGGGCCCCAGCGGGAGTTCCCCCTTCCTACGAGCAGTACTTC. Supplemented by reference TRBV9 and TRBJ2-7, the full variable domain reads DSGVTQTPKHLITATGQRVTLRCSPRSGDLSVYWYQQSLDQGLQFLIQYYNGEERAKGNILERFSAQQFPDLHSELNLSSLELGDSALYFCASGVGAPAGVPPSYEQYFGPGTRLTVT.

The rearrangement uses TRBV4-1 and TRBJ2-3, with 9 bases matching TRBD2. Germline V gene sequence: CDR1 MGHRA, CDR2 YSYEKL. J lost 1 base, V lost 3 bases, and 8 bases had no gene match. CDR3 length: 17 amino acids. The CDR3 DNA reads TGCGCCAGCAGCCAGCGGGGGGGGGATTTGGGCACAGATACGCAGTATTTT. Its protein is CASSQRGGDLGTDTQYF.

With respect to this clone: The sample carries other DNA sequences with the same CDR3. The V gene is TRBV6-5, the J gene TRBJ1-6; 7 bases match TRBD1. This CDR3 contains 15 residues. The junction had 2 bases not matched to a gene; V was cut back by 2 bases and J by 4 bases. Germline-derived CDR1 and CDR2 are MNHEY and SVGAGI. The CDR3 protein is CASSYGQVYNSPLHF. As DNA, the CDR3 is TGTGCCAGCAGTTACGGACAGGTTTATAATTCACCCCTCCACTTT.

The rearrangement joins TRBV7-9 to TRBJ1-3; D not resolved. Trimming removed 1 base from V and 0 bases from J, with 13 bases in between. Looked up from germline, CDR1 is SEHNR and CDR2 is FQNEAQ (reference sequence). CDR3 size: 17 residues. The CDR3 coding sequence is TGTGCCAGCAGCTTAGACGGAACTCGCTACTCTGGAAACACCATATATTTT. Residues: CASSLDGTRYSGNTIYF. Using reference TRBV7-9 and TRBJ1-3 for the parts outside the CDR3, the full variable domain is DTGVSQNPRHKITKRGQNVTFRCDPISEHNRLYWYRQTLGQGPEFLTYFQNEAQLEKSRLLSDRFSAERPKGSFSTLEIQRTEQGDSAMYLCASSLDGTRYSGNTIYFGEGSWLTVV.

This rearrangement joins TRBV6-5 to TRBJ2-5; 11 bases agree with TRBD2. The J segment lost 7 bases and the V segment lost 6 bases, leaving 4 bases of the junction unmatched. The CDR3 contains 13 residues. CDR1 MNHEY and CDR2 SVGAGI come from the germline V gene. The chain's CDR3 is CASRTSGERTQYF. CDR3 DNA sequence: TGTGCCAGCAGGACTAGCGGGGAGAGGACCCAGTACTTC.

The V and J genes are TRBV6-1 and TRBJ2-7; possibly TRBD1 or TRBD2 for D (5 bases each). Germline V gene data show CDR1 as MNHNS and CDR2 as SASEGT. Between the trimmed V and J ends, which lost 6 bases and 2 bases, there was a span of 17 bases. This CDR3 has 15 amino acids. Here the CDR3 reads CASRELGEIPYEQYF. DNA of the CDR3: TGTGCCAGCAGAGAACTAGGGGAGATACCCTACGAGCAGTACTTC.

A single count supports this clone. The gene calls are TRBV7-2 and TRBJ1-2; D is unclear. Germline assignment: CDR1 SGHTA and CDR2 FQGNSA. Trimming shortened V by 7 bases and J by 7 bases, and 16 bases separated the two germline ends. The CDR3 length is 13 residues. CDR3 sequence: CASTSLPLGGYTF. DNA for the CDR3: TGTGCCAGCACCTCCCTTCCCTTAGGTGGCTACACCTTC. Full variable domain (rest looked up from reference TRBV7-2 and TRBJ1-2): GAGVSQSPSNKVTEKGKDVELRCDPISGHTALYWYRQSLGQGLEFLIYFQGNSAPDKSGLPSDRFSAERTGGSVSTLTIQRTQQEDSAVYLCASTSLPLGGYTFGSGTRLTVV.

This clone occurred once. This chain connects TRBV6-5 to TRBJ1-4; D remains ambiguous. This CDR3 spans 15 amino acids. CDR1 and CDR2 (germline): MNHEY, SVGAGI. Trimming stripped 2 bases from V and 0 bases from J, with 7 bases between. The DNA for the CDR3 is TGTGCCAGCAGTTACGGGAAAGCAACTAATGAAAAACTGTTTTTT. Translated: CASSYGKATNEKLFF.

The chain has TRBV9 and TRBJ2-1; unclear D gene. Germline V gives CDR1 SGDLS, CDR2 YYNGEE. CDR3 length: 13 amino acids. The V and J ends lost 0 bases and 9 bases respectively, with 10 bases between them. The DNA of the CDR3 is TGTGCCAGCAGCGTAGCTACTATCACTGAGCAGTTCTTC. This translates into CASSVATITEQFF.

The rearrangement joins TRBV5-1 to TRBJ2-7, with a weak D call TRBD1 (6 bases). The CDR3 covers 13 residues. V was cut by 4 bases and J by 7 bases, with 15 bases left in between. The germline CDR1 and CDR2 sequences are SGHRS and YFSETQ. In nucleotides, the CDR3 is TGCGCCAGCAGCCAACCCACAGGGAGAGAGCAGTACTTC. This sequence encodes CASSQPTGREQYF.

V gene TRBV6-1 combines with J gene TRBJ2-3; no definite D call. The V and J ends lost 3 bases and 0 bases respectively, with 10 bases between them. This CDR3 is 15 amino acids long. CDR1 is MNHNS, CDR2 SASEGT, per germline. This CDR3 reads CASSDLYTSTDTQYF. Here the CDR3 DNA reads TGTGCCAGCAGTGATCTTTACACTAGCACAGATACGCAGTATTTT.

The rearrangement uses TRBV7-2 and TRBJ2-5; 10 nucleotides agree with TRBD2. CDR1 is SGHTA, CDR2 FQGNSA, per germline. The CDR3 covers 19 residues. V shed 2 bases and J 3 bases; nucleotides not matched to a gene: 15. The CDR3 bases are TGTGCCAGCAGCTTACTTTTAATAAGGGTAGCGGGGGGTAAAGAGACCCAGTACTTC. This sequence encodes CASSLLLIRVAGGKETQYF.